The clone carrying this T cell receptor (beta chain) was counted a single time. What it binds is not known. One junction end disagrees with the germline gene, perhaps due to a read error. These data come from a study of blood T cells in healthy people across ages. Study-level findings and limits: Naive T cell percentage and TCR beta diversity correlated strongly. Possibly confounding the expanded clonotype changes was the fact that donor CMV status was unknown.

In germline, CDR1 is SGHRS, CDR2 YFSETQ. The CDR3 extends over 16 amino acids. Sample-barcoded 5' priming and a J-beta primer mix drove a second PCR of roughly 6 to 12 cycles. Each cDNA molecule carried a tag from a template-switch adaptor that contained 12 random nucleotides. TCRdb reprocessed the 5' RACE reads with MiXCR, giving one entry per CDR3 protein. The sample consists of over 600,000 distinct CDR3 sequences, around 43% of them appearing once. The rearrangement joins TRBV5-1 to TRBJ2-3; D tentatively reads TRBD1 or TRBD2 (5 bases each). The sample consisted of blood. The sequence was collected from a man older than 75 in good health. Here the CDR3 reads CASSFDDPGAADTPYF. In DNA, the CDR3 is TGCGCCAGCAGCTTCGATGACCCCGGGGCGGCAGATACGCCGTATTTT.